The present T cell receptor beta chain was sequenced within a study of blood T cell repertoires in COVID-19. Background on the study: Spain, Italy and the United States supplied samples that represented acute and convalescent COVID-19. The analysed material was cDNA or gDNA that came from T cells, B-cell-depleted T cells, or PBMCs.

In the source study's methods: Estimates of nucleated cell counts were drawn from the amplification of reference gene primers. Only in-frame clones appear in the TCRdb table, and some are missing; sequencing was by immunoSEQ multiplex PCR. That table gives V, J and clone size, and the DNA gave D and trimming. In the table there are approximately 200,000 clones, about nine tenths of which are singletons. The CDR3 runs to 15 residues. The V and J ends lost 6 bases and 5 bases respectively, with 17 bases between them. Germline V gene sequence: CDR1 KGHSH, CDR2 LQKENI. The chain combines TRBV18 with TRBJ1-5, with D perhaps matching TRBD1 (5 bases). This clonotype was sampled from a man between 65 and 85 years old with acute or convalescent COVID-19. Source material: peripheral blood. The chain's CDR3 is CASSLTMDIYQPQHF. In DNA, the CDR3 is TGTGCCAGCTCCCTCACAATGGACATATATCAGCCCCAGCATTTT.